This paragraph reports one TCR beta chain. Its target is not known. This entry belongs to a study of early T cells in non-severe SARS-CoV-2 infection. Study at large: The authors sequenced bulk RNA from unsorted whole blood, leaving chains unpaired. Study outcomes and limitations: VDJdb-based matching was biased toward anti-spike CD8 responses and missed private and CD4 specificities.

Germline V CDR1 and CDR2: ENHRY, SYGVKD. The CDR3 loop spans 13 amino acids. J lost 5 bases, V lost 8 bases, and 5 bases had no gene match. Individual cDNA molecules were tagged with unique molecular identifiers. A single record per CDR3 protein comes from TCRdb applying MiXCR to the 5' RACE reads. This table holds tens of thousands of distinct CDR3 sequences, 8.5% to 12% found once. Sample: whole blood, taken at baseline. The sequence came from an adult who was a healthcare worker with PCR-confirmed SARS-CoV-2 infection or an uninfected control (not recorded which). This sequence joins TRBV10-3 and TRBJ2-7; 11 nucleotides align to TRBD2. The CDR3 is CAIGLAGGHEQYF. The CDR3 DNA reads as TGTGCCATCGGGCTAGCGGGAGGCCACGAGCAGTACTTC.